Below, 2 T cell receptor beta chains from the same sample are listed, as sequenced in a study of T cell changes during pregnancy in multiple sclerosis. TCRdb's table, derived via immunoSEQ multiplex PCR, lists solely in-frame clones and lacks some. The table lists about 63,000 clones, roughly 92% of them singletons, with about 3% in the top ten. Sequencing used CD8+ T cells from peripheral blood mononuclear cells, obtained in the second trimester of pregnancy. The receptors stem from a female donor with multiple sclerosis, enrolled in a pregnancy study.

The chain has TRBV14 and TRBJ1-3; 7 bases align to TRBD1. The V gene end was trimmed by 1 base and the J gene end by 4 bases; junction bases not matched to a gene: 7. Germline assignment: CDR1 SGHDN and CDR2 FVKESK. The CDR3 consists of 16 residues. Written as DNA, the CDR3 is TGTGCCAGCAGCCAAGGGTACAGGGGCTCAGGAAACACCATATATTTT. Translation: CASSQGYRGSGNTIYF.

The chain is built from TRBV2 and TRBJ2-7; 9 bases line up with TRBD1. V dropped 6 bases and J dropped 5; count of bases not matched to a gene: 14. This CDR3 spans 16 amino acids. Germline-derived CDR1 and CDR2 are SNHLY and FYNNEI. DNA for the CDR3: TGTGCCAGCAGAGATAATCCGGGACAGGGAATCCACGAGCAGTACTTC. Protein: CASRDNPGQGIHEQYF.